This T cell receptor beta chain was obtained from a study of beta chain features in type 1 diabetes (dated by TCRdb to 2016 to 2019). Study-wide context: No differences in mean age, gender distribution, total cell number or subset yield were found between patients and healthy donors. Regulatory and stem cell-like memory subsets were isolated from only 8 patients and roughly eight healthy donors, whereas naive and central memory subsets came from all 30 or so donors. Across all samples, some 100,000,000 sorted cells were examined, and cell number per subset correlated strongly with RNA yield. The study compared TCRB repertoires of sorted circulating CD4+ T cell subsets between recently diagnosed type 1 diabetes patients and matched healthy donors.

Each donor gave one peripheral blood draw, averaging roughly 0.11 L, which was collected into heparinised tubes. Using a panel that included CD45RO, CCR7, CD25, CD127, CD95 and CD27, naive, central memory, regulatory and stem cell-like memory CD4+ T cells were sorted on a BD FACSAria II. Every sorted population had a purity above 95%. PBMCs were isolated immediately by Lymphoprep density gradient centrifugation and stained directly without culture. So that batch effects would be minimized, each experiment stained and sorted samples in pairs, pairing one healthy donor with one patient. General study outcomes and caveats: PCR might favor shorter templates, but patient and control samples were amplified and corrected together, so any skew would affect both groups equally. Only small numbers of individuals were included in the HLA sub-analyses, which left unresolved whether HLA type had any influence on TCRB rearrangement. Sequencing cDNA rather than genomic DNA could over-represent highly expressing activated cells, although activation and CD3 levels did not differ between groups. Naive, central memory and regulatory TCRB repertoires appeared to be more alike among patients than among healthy donors. Patients with type 1 diabetes made fewer insertions and deleted more nucleotides at VDJ recombination sites, implying thymic rearrangement abnormalities. In all four CD4+ subsets, TCRB CDR3 length was moderately but significantly shorter in type 1 diabetes patients.

The entire isolated RNA was reverse transcribed using the High Capacity cDNA Reverse Transcription Kit, and thus expressed TCRB transcripts were sequenced. Naive, central memory and regulatory T cell samples underwent deep immunoSEQ sequencing, averaging around 3.7 million total reads per sample. Sorted cells were lysed in RLT buffer and RNA was extracted with DNase-treated RNeasy Micro or Mini kits, depending on cell number. Each cell subset was processed on its own to prevent cross-contamination, while patient and healthy donor samples were processed together. Using the immunoSEQ multiplex PCR, TCRB sequences were amplified from cDNA into 87-bp fragments spanning the CDR3 region. Sequencing of the amplicons was done on the Illumina HiSeq platform. On the authors' methods: Synthetic template baselines were used to correct PCR bias computationally, reads within Hamming distance 2 were collapsed together, and singletons that could not be merged were discarded. By aligning reads against IMGT, V, D and J genes, CDR3 length, and insertions or deletions at six rearrangement sites were assigned. Within each subset, clonotype counts were normalized to the number of sorted cells before true diversity and Gini coefficients were calculated with the tcR R package. The overlap coefficient, calculated on TCRB nucleotide sequences, was used to quantify repertoire sharing. In TCRdb, the immuneACCESS table is reduced to in-frame sequences with V and J assigned. These tables do not hold every clone; where another copy was compared, an unresolved V gene accounts for under half, and the others remain unexplained. Clone size and the V and J calls come from that table; the DNA yielded D and trimming. The sample table shows about 150,000 clones, and approximately 10% are seen once. The ten most abundant clones make up under 0.55% of the sample.

Points on this clone: This clone's antigen is unknown. Base-call qualities are not available, and no considerably larger clone is one nucleotide away.

The sample taken for sequencing was central memory CD4+ T cells from blood. The sequence derives from a man aged 25 to 40 with type 1 diabetes.

CDR3 loop: CASSEYRQETQYF. At the DNA level, the sequence is TGTGCCAGCAGTGAATACAGACAAGAGACCCAGTACTTC. The chain employs TRBV25-1 and TRBJ2-5; the D gene identity is not certain. The CDR3 runs 13 residues from the cysteine to the phenylalanine. CDR3 DNA is the only sequence kept; it has 39 bases, read in frame from the first base. The V and J ends are trimmed by 0 bases and 2 bases, leaving 4 bases between them. In the germline V gene, CDR1 corresponds to MGHDK and CDR2 to SYGVNS.